This T cell receptor beta chain stems from a study of T-cell memory formation after mild COVID-19. Findings and limits, study-wide: A balance of CD4 and CD8 characterized clones contracting day 15 to 85, whereas later expanders leaned CD4+.

This clonotype was seen a few times. Its antigen remains unknown. The TCR alpha and TCR beta cDNA libraries, bearing sample barcodes and UMIs, were generated by 5'RACE using constant-segment primers. TCRdb reprocessed the 5' RACE reads with MiXCR, giving one entry per CDR3 protein. The sample consists of about half a million distinct CDR3 sequences, over 15% of them appearing once. J lost 4 bases, V lost 2 bases, and 14 bases had no gene match. The V gene's germline CDR1 is LGHDT and CDR2 YNNKEL (reference sequence). CDR3 size: 18 residues. The clonotype was recovered from an adult woman who had mild COVID-19 (a few samples of this study predate the infection). Cell type and time point are not known. V gene TRBV3-1 combines with J gene TRBJ2-1, with 7 bases identical to TRBD1. The sample was PBMCs or a T cell subset sorted from them (not recorded which). The CDR3 is CASSQPLGGGTVYNEQFF. The CDR3, as DNA: TGTGCCAGCAGCCAACCCTTGGGCGGTGGGACAGTATACAATGAGCAGTTCTTC.